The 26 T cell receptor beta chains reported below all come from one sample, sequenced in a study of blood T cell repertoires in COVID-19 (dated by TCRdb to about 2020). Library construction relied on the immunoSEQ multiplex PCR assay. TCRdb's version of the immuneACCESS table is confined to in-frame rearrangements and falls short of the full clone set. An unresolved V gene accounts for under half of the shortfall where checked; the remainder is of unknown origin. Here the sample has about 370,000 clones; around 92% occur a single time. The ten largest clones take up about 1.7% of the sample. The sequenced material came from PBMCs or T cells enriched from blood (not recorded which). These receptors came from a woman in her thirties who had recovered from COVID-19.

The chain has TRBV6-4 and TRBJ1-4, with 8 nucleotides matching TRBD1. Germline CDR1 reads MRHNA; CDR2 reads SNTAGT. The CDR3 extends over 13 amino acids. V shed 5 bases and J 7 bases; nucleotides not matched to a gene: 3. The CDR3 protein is CASSPGQGEKLFF. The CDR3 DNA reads TGTGCCAGCAGTCCTGGACAGGGTGAAAAACTGTTTTTT.

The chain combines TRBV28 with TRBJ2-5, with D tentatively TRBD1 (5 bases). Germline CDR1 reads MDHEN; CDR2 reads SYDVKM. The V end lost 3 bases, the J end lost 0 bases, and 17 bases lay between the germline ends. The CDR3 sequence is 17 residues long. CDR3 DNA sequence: TGTGCCAGCAGTTTTAGGGGCCGGACATCGTACCAAGAGACCCAGTACTTC. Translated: CASSFRGRTSYQETQYF. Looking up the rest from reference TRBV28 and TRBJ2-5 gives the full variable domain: DVKVTQSSRYLVKRTGEKVFLECVQDMDHENMFWYRQDPGLGLRLIYFSYDVKMKEKGDIPEGYSVSREKKERFSLILESASTNQTSMYLCASSFRGRTSYQETQYFGPGTRLLVL.

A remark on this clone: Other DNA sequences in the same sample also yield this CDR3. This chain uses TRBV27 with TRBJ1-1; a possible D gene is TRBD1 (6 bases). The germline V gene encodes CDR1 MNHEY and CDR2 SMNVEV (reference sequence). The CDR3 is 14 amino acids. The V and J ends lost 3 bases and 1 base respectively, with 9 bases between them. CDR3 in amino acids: CASSFGGRNTEAFF. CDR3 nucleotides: TGTGCCAGCAGTTTTGGGGGCCGGAACACTGAAGCTTTCTTT.

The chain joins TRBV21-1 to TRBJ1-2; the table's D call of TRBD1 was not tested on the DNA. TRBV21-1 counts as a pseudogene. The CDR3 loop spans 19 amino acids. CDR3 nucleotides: TGTGCCAGCAGCCCCTACGACGAACAGGACGCCTTTAATAACTATGGCTACACCTTC. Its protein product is CASSPYDEQDAFNNYGYTF.

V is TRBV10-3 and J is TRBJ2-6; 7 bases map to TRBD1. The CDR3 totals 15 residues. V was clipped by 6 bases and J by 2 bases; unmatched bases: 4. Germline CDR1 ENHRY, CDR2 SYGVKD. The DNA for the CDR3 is TGTGCCATCAGAATAGACAGGGCTGGGGCCAACGTCCTGACTTTC. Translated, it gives CAIRIDRAGANVLTF.

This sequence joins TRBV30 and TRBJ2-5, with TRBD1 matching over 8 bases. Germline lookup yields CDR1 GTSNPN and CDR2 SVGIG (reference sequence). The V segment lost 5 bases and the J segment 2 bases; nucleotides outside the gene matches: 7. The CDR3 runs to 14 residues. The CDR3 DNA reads TGTGCCTGGGGCTACAGGGGGAAACAAGAGACCCAGTACTTC. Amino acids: CAWGYRGKQETQYF.

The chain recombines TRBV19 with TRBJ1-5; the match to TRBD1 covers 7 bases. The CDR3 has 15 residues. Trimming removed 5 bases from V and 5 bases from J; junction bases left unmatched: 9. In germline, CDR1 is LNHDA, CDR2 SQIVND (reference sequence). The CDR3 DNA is TGTGCCAGTAGTTCTCCCGACAGGGCGTATCAGCCCCAGCATTTT. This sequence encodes CASSSPDRAYQPQHF. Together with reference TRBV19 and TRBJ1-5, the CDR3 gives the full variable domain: DGGITQSPKYLFRKEGQNVTLSCEQNLNHDAMYWYRQDPGQGLRLIYYSQIVNDFQKGDIAEGYSVSREKKESFPLTVTSAQKNPTAFYLCASSSPDRAYQPQHFGDGTRLSIL.

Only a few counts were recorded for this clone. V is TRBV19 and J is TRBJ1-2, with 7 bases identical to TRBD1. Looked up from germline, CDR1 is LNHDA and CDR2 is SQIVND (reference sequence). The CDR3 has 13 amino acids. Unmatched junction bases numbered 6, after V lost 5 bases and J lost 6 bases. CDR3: CASSVNRGHGYTF. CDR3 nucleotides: TGTGCCAGTAGTGTGAACAGGGGTCATGGCTACACCTTC.

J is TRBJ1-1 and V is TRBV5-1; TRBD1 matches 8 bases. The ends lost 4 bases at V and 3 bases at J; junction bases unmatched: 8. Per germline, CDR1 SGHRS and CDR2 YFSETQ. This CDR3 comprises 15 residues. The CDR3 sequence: CASSPRDRRDTEAFF. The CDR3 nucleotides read TGCGCCAGCAGCCCGCGGGACAGGAGGGACACTGAAGCTTTCTTT.

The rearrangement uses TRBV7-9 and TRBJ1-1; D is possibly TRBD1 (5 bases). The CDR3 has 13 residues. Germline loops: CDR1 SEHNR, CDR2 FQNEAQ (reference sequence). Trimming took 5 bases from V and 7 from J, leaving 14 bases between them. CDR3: CASSRSTVFEAFF. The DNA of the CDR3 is TGTGCCAGCAGCCGATCGACAGTTTTTGAAGCTTTCTTT. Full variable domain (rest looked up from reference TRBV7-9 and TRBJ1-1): DTGVSQNPRHKITKRGQNVTFRCDPISEHNRLYWYRQTLGQGPEFLTYFQNEAQLEKSRLLSDRFSAERPKGSFSTLEIQRTEQGDSAMYLCASSRSTVFEAFFGQGTRLTVV.

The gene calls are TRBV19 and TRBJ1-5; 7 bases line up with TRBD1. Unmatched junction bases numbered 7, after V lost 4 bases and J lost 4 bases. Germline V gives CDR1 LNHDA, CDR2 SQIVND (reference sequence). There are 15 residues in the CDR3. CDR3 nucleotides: TGTGCCAGTAGTAATACCGGGACAGCAAATCAGCCCCAGCATTTT. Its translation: CASSNTGTANQPQHF. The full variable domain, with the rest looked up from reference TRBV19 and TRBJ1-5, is DGGITQSPKYLFRKEGQNVTLSCEQNLNHDAMYWYRQDPGQGLRLIYYSQIVNDFQKGDIAEGYSVSREKKESFPLTVTSAQKNPTAFYLCASSNTGTANQPQHFGDGTRLSIL.

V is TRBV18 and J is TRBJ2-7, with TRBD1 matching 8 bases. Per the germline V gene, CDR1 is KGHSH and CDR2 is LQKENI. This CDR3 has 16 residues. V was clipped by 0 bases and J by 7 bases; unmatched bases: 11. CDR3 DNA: TGTGCCAGCTCACCACCAAGGACAGGGACCGAGGGAGAGCAGTACTTC. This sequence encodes CASSPPRTGTEGEQYF.

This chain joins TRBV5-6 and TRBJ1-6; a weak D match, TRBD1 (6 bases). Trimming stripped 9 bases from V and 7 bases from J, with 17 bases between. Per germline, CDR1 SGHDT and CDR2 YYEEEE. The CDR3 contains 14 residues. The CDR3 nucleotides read TGTGCCACCTGTGGCAGGGGAACAAATTCACCCCTCCACTTT. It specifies CATCGRGTNSPLHF. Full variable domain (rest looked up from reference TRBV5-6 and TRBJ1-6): DAGVTQSPTHLIKTRGQQVTLRCSPKSGHDTVSWYQQALGQGPQFIFQYYEEEERQRGNFPDRFSGHQFPNYSSELNVNALLLGDSALYLCATCGRGTNSPLHFGNGTRLTVT.

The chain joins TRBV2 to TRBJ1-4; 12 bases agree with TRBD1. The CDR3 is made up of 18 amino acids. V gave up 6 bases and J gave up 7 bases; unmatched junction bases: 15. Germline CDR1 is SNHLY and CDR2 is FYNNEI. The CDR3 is CASRYTGTGGVFSEKLFF. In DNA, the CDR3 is TGTGCCAGCAGATACACCGGGACAGGGGGCGTTTTTTCTGAAAAACTGTTTTTT.

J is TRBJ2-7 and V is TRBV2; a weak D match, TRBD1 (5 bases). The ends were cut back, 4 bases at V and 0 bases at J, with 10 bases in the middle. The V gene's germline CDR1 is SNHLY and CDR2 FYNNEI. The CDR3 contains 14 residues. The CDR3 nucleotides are TGTGCCAGCAGTGTTAAGGGGTACTCCTACGAGCAGTACTTC. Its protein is CASSVKGYSYEQYF.

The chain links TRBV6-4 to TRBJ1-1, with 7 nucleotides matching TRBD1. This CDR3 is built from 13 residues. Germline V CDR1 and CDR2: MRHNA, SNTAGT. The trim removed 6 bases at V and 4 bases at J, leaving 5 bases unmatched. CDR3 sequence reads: CASRTGWSTEAFF. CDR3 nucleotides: TGTGCCAGCAGGACAGGGTGGAGCACTGAAGCTTTCTTT.

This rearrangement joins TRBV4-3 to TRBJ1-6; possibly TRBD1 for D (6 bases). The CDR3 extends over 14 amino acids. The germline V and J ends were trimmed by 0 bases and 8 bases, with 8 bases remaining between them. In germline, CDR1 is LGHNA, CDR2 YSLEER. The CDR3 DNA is TGCGCCAGCAGCCAAGAAAGGACAGATTCACCCCTCCACTTT. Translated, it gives CASSQERTDSPLHF.

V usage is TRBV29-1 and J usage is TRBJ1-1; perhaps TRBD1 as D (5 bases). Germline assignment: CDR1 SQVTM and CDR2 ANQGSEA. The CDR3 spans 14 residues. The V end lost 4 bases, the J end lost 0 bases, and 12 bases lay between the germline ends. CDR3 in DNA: TGCAGCGTTGCTCATCAGGGCATGAACACTGAAGCTTTCTTT. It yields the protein CSVAHQGMNTEAFF.

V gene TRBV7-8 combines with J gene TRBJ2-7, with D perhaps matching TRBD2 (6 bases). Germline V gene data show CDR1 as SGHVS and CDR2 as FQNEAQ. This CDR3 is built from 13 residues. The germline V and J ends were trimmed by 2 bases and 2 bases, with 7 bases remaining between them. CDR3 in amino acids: CASSLTSTYEQYF. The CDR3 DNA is TGTGCCAGCAGCTTAACTAGCACCTACGAGCAGTACTTC.

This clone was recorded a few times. CDR3 protein: CASSLVGGPRGEKLFF. The CDR3 coding sequence is TGTGCCAGCAGCTTAGTGGGGGGACCTAGAGGGGAAAAACTGTTTTTT. The chain uses TRBV7-9 and TRBJ1-4, with D maybe TRBD1 (5 bases). The CDR3 is made up of 16 amino acids. Germline CDR1 SEHNR, CDR2 FQNEAQ (reference sequence). The germline V and J ends were trimmed by 1 base and 8 bases, with 17 bases remaining between them. The variable domain in full, completed from reference TRBV7-9 and TRBJ1-4, reads DTGVSQNPRHKITKRGQNVTFRCDPISEHNRLYWYRQTLGQGPEFLTYFQNEAQLEKSRLLSDRFSAERPKGSFSTLEIQRTEQGDSAMYLCASSLVGGPRGEKLFFGSGTQLSVL.

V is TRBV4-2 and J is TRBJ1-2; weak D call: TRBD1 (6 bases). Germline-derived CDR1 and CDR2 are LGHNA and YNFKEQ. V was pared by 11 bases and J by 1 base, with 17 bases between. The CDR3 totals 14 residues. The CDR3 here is CASGYREGNYGYTF. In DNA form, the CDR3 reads TGTGCCTCGGGATACAGGGAAGGTAACTATGGCTACACCTTC.

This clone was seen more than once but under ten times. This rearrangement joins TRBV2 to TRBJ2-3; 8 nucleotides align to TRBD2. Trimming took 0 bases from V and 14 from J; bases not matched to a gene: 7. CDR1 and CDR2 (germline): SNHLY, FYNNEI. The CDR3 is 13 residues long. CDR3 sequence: CASSEAPGLGVYF. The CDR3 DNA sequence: TGTGCCAGCAGTGAAGCCCCGGGACTAGGGGTGTATTTT.

This CDR3 reads CATSDGKTGAYGYTF. The CDR3 DNA follows: TGTGCCACCAGTGATGGAAAGACAGGGGCCTATGGCTACACCTTC. V is TRBV24-1 and J is TRBJ1-2; 8 bases are shared with TRBD1. Trimming at V came to 3 bases and at J to 4 bases, leaving 6 bases not matched to a gene. The CDR3 is 15 residues long. Germline CDR1 is KGHDR and CDR2 is SFDVKD.

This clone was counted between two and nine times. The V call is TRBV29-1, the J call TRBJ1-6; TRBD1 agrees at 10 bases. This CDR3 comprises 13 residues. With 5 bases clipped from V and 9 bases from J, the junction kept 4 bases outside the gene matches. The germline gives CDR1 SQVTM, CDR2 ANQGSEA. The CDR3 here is CSVRTGGGSPLHF. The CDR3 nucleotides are TGCAGCGTTAGGACAGGGGGGGGTTCACCCCTCCACTTT.

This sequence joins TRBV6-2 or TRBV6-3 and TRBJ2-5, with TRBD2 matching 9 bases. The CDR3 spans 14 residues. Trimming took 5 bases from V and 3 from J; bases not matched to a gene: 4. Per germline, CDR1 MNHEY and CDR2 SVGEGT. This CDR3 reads CASSLLAGKETQYF. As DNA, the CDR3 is TGTGCCAGCAGTCTGCTAGCGGGGAAAGAGACCCAGTACTTC.

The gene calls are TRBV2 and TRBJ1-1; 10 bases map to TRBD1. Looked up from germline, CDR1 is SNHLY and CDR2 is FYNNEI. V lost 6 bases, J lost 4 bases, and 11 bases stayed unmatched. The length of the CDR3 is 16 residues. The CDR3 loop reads CASSGSRQGAGTEAFF. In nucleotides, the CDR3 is TGTGCCAGCAGCGGAAGTCGACAGGGGGCCGGCACTGAAGCTTTCTTT. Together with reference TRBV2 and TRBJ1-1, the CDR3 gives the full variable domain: EPEVTQTPSHQVTQMGQEVILRCVPISNHLYFYWYRQILGQKVEFLVSFYNNEISEKSEIFDDQFSVERPDGSNFTLKIRSTKLEDSAMYFCASSGSRQGAGTEAFFGQGTRLTVV.